This entry describes one TCR beta chain. The antigen is not known. A much larger clone differs from this one at a single base, so this may be a read error. The data are from a study of read filtering for tumor transcriptome and immune sequencing. As for the study in general: Per sample, TCR-region reads ranged about 3.5 to 11 million by IR-seq, roughly 80 to 1,300 by RNA-seq. General study points: IR-seq captured clonotypes deeper and more reliably than RNA-seq. Single-read clonotypes: about 81.9% of IR-seq clonotypes (around 3.4% of reads), more than 70% of RNA-seq clonotypes (roughly 49% of reads). This fraction held mixed bone marrow immune cells after CD138-negative sorting.

The V gene's germline CDR1 is SGHAT and CDR2 FQNNGV. The CDR3 is made up of 14 amino acids. Molecular barcoded adaptors covering alpha/delta and beta/gamma chains were used on 400 ng RNA. TCRdb ran MiXCR on the reads and lists one entry per CDR3 protein. The top ten clones hold 15% to 19% of a sample with about 48,000 distinct CDR3 sequences, approximately 18% of them seen once. The sample comprised a population of CD138-negative cells sorted from bone marrow. This TCR was recovered from a donor at least 40 years old with multiple myeloma. This sequence joins TRBV11-2 and TRBJ2-3, with D possibly being TRBD1 or TRBD2 (5 bases each). For the CDR3, the DNA is TGTGCCGGCAGCTCGGGACCCGGGCGCGATACGCAGTATTTT. Its protein is CAGSSGPGRDTQYF.